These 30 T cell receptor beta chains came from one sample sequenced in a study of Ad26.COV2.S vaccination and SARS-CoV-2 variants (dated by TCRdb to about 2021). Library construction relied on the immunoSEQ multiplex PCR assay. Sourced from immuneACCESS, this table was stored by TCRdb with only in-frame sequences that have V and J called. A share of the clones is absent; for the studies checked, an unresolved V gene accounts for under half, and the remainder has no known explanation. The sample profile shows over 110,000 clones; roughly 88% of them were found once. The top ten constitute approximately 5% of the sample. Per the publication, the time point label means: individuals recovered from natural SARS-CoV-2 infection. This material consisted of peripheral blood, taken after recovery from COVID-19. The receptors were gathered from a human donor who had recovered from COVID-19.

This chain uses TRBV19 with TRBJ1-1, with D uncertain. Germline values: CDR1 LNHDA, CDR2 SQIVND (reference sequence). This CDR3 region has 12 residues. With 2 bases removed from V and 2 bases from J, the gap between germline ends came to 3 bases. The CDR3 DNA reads TGTGCCAGTAGTATAAGAAACACTGAAGCTTTCTTT. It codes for CASSIRNTEAFF. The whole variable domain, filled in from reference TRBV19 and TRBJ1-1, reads DGGITQSPKYLFRKEGQNVTLSCEQNLNHDAMYWYRQDPGQGLRLIYYSQIVNDFQKGDIAEGYSVSREKKESFPLTVTSAQKNPTAFYLCASSIRNTEAFFGQGTRLTVV.

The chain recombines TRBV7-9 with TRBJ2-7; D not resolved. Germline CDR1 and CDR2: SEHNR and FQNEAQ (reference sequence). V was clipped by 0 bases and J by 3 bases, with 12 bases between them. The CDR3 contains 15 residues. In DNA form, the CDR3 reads TGTGCCAGCAGCTTAGCGAGGCCAGAAGACTACGAGCAGTACTTC. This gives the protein CASSLARPEDYEQYF.

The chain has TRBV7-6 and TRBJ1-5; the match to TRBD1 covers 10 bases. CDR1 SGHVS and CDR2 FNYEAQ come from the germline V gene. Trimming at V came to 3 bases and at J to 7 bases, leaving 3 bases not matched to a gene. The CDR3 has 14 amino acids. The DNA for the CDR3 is TGTGCCAGCAGCTTGGGGACAGGGGAACAGCCCCAGCATTTT. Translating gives CASSLGTGEQPQHF. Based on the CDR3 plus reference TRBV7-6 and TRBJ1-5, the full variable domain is GAGVSQSPRYKVTKRGQDVALRCDPISGHVSLYWYRQALGQGPEFLTYFNYEAQQDKSGLPNDRFSAERPEGSISTLTIQRTEQRDSAMYRCASSLGTGEQPQHFGDGTRLSIL.

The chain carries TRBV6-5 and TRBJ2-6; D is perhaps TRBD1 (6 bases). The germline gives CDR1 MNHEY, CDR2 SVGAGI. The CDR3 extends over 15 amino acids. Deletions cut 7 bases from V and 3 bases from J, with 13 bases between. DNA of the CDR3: TGTGCCAGCAACCAAACAGGGTATGGGGCCAACGTCCTGACTTTC. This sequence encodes CASNQTGYGANVLTF.

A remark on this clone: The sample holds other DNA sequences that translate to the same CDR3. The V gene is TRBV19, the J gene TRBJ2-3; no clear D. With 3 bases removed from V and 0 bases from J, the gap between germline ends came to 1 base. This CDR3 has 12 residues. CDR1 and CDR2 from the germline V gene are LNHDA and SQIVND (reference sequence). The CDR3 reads CASSISTDTQYF. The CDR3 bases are TGTGCCAGTAGTATCAGCACAGATACGCAGTATTTT. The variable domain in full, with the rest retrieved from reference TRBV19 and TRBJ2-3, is DGGITQSPKYLFRKEGQNVTLSCEQNLNHDAMYWYRQDPGQGLRLIYYSQIVNDFQKGDIAEGYSVSREKKESFPLTVTSAQKNPTAFYLCASSISTDTQYFGPGTRLTVL.

The DNA for the CDR3 is TGTGCCAGCAGCCCAGGGTTTTCGTCCTACAATGAGCAGTTCTTC. Translating it yields CASSPGFSSYNEQFF. V is TRBV11-2 and J is TRBJ2-1; D is perhaps TRBD1 (5 bases). Germline assignment: CDR1 SGHAT and CDR2 FQNNGV. V was clipped by 5 bases and J by 1 base, with 12 bases between them. The CDR3 totals 15 residues.

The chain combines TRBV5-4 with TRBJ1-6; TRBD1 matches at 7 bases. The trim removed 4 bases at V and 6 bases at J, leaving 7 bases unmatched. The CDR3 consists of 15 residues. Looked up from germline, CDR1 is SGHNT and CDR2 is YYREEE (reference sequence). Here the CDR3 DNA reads TGTGCCAGCAGCCGAAAGGGACAGCCTAATTCACCCCTCCACTTT. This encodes CASSRKGQPNSPLHF.

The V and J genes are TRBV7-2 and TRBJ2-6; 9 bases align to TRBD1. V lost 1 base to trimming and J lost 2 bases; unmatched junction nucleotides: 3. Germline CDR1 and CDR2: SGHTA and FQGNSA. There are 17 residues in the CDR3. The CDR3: CASSLGTGVAGANVLTF. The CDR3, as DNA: TGTGCCAGCAGCTTAGGGACAGGGGTTGCTGGGGCCAACGTCCTGACTTTC.

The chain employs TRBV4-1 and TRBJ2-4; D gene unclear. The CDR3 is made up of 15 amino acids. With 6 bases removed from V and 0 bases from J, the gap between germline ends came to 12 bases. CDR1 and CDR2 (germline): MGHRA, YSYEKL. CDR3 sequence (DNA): TGCGCCAGCAGGTCGGCGGAAAGAGCCAAAAACATTCAGTACTTC. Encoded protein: CASRSAERAKNIQYF.

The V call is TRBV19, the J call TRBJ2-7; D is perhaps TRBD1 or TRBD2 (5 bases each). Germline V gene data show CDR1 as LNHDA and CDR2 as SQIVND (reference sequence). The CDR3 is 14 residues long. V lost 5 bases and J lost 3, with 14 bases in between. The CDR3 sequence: CASSHRGPLYEQYF. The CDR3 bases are TGTGCCAGTAGTCACCGGGGACCTCTCTACGAGCAGTACTTC.

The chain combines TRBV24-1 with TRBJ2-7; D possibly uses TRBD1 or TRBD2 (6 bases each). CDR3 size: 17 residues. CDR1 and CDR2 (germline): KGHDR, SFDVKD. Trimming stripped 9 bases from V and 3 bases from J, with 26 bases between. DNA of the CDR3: TGTGCCACCTCCCACACTGGGTGGGGGGCTCGCAACTACGAGCAGTACTTC. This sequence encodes CATSHTGWGARNYEQYF.

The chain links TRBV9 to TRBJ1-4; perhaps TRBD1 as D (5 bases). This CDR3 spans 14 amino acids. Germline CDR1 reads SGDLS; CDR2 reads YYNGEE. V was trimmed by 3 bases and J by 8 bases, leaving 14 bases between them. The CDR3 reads CASSGAGGAEKLFF. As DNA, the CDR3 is TGTGCCAGCAGCGGCGCGGGAGGGGCGGAAAAACTGTTTTTT.

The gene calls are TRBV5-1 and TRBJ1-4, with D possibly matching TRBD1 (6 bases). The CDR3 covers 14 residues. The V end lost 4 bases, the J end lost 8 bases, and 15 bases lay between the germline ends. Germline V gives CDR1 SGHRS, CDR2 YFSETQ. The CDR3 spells CASSMTGYAEKLFF. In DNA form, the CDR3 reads TGCGCCAGCAGCATGACAGGATATGCGGAAAAACTGTTTTTT.

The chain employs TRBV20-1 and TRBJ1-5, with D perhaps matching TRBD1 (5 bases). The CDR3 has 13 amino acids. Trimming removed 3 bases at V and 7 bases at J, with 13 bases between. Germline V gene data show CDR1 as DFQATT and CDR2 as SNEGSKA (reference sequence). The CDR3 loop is CSASVGREQPQHF. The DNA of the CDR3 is TGCAGTGCTAGTGTAGGCAGGGAACAGCCCCAGCATTTT.

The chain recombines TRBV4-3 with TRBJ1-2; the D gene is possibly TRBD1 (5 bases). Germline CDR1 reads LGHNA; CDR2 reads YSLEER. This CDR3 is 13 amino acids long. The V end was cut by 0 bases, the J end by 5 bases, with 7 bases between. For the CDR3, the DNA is TGCGCCAGCAGCCAAGATTCAGGGTATGGCTACACCTTC. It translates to CASSQDSGYGYTF.

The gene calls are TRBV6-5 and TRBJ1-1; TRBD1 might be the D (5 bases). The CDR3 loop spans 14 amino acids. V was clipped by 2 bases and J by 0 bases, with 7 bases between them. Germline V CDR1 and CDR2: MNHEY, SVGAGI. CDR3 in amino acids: CASSYRGVNTEAFF. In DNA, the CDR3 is TGTGCCAGCAGTTACCGGGGGGTGAACACTGAAGCTTTCTTT.

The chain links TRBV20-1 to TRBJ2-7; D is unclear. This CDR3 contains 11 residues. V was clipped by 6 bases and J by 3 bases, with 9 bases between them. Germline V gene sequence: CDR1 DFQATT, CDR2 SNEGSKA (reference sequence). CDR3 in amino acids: CSANWDYEQYF. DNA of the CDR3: TGCAGTGCCAACTGGGACTACGAGCAGTACTTC.

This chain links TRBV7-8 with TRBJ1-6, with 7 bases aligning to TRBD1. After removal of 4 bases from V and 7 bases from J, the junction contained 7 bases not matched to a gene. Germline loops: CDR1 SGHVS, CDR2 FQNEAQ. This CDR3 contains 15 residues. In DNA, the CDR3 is TGTGCCAGCAGCTCTCAGACAGGGATGAATTCACCCCTCCACTTT. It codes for CASSSQTGMNSPLHF.

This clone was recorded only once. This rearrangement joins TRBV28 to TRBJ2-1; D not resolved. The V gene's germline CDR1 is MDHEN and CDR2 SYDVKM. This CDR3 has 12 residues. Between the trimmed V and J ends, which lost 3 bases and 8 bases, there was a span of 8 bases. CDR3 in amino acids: CASSFLGYEQFF. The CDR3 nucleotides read TGTGCCAGCAGTTTTTTGGGGTATGAGCAGTTCTTC. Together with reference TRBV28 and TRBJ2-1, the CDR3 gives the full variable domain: DVKVTQSSRYLVKRTGEKVFLECVQDMDHENMFWYRQDPGLGLRLIYFSYDVKMKEKGDIPEGYSVSREKKERFSLILESASTNQTSMYLCASSFLGYEQFFGPGTRLTVL.

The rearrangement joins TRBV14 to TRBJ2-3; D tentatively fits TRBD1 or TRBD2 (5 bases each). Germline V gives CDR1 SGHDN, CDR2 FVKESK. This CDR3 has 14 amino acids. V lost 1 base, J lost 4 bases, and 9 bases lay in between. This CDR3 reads CASSQGGGADTQYF. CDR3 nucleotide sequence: TGTGCCAGCAGCCAAGGTGGGGGAGCAGATACGCAGTATTTT.

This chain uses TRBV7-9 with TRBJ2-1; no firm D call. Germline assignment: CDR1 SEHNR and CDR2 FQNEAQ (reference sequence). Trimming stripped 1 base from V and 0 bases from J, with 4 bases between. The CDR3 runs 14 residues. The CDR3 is CASSLVRSYNEQFF. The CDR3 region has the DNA TGTGCCAGCAGCTTAGTCCGCTCCTACAATGAGCAGTTCTTC.

The CDR3 nucleotides read TGTGCCAGCAGCCCTCGCCCGAATCAGCCCCAGCATTTT. Its protein is CASSPRPNQPQHF. J is TRBJ1-5 and V is TRBV9; D gene uncertain. The CDR3 is 13 amino acids. V was trimmed by 4 bases and J by 4 bases, leaving 9 bases between them. The germline gives CDR1 SGDLS, CDR2 YYNGEE.

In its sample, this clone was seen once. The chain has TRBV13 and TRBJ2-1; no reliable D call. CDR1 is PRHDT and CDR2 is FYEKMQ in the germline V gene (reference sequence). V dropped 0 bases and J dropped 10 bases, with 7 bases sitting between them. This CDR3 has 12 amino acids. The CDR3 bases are TGTGCCAGCAGCTTAGGTGGGCCGGAGCAGTTCTTC. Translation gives CASSLGGPEQFF. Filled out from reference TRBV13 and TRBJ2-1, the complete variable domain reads AAGVIQSPRHLIKEKRETATLKCYPIPRHDTVYWYQQGPGQDPQFLISFYEKMQSDKGSIPDRFSAQQFSDYHSELNMSSLELGDSALYFCASSLGGPEQFFGPGTRLTVL.

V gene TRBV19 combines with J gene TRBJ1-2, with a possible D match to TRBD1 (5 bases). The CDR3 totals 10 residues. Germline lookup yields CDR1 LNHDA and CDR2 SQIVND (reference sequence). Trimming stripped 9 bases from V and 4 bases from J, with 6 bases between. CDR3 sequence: CASGGYGYTF. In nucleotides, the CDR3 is TGTGCCAGCGGGGGCTATGGCTACACCTTC.

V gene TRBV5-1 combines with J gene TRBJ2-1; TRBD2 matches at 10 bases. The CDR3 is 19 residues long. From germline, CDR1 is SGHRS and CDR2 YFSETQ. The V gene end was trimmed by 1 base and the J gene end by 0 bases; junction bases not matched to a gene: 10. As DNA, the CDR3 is TGCGCCAGCAGCTTGCCGACGACTAGCGGGCAAAGCTCCTACAATGAGCAGTTCTTC. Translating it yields CASSLPTTSGQSSYNEQFF.

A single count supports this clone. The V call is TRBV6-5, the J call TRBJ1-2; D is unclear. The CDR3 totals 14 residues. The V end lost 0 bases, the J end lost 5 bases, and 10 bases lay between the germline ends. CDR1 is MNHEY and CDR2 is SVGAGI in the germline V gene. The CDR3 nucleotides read TGTGCCAGCAGTTACTCGATAGTAGCGTATGGCTACACCTTC. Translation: CASSYSIVAYGYTF.

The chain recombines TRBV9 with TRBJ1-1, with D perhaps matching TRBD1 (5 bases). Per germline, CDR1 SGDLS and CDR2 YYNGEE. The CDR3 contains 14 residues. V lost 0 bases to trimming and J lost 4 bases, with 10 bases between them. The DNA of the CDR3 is TGTGCCAGCAGCGTAGGAGGGGTATCCACTGAAGCTTTCTTT. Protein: CASSVGGVSTEAFF.

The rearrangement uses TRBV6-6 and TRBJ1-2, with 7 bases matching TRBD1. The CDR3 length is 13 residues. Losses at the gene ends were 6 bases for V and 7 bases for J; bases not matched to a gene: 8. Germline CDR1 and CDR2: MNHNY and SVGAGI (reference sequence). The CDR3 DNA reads TGTGCCAGCAGCTACGACAGGGCTGGTGGCTACACCTTC. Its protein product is CASSYDRAGGYTF.

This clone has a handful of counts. The CDR3 is CASSEARGGNEKLFF. The CDR3 DNA reads TGTGCCAGCAGTGAAGCGCGAGGGGGTAATGAAAAACTGTTTTTT. This sequence joins TRBV6-1 and TRBJ1-4; possible D gene TRBD1, 6 bases. The germline V gene has CDR1 MNHNS and CDR2 SASEGT. Trimming took 0 bases from V and 4 from J, leaving 9 bases between them. CDR3 length equals 15 residues.

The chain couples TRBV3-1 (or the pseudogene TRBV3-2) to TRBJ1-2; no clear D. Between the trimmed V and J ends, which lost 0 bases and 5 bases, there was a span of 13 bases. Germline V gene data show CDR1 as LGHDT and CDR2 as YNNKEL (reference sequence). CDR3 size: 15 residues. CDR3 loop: CASSQDPGAIYGYTF. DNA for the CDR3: TGTGCCAGCAGCCAAGATCCGGGAGCTATATATGGCTACACCTTC.